These T cell receptor beta chains were read from a single sample in a study of Graves' ophthalmopathy and Graves' hyperthyroidism. TCRdb used MiXCR to reprocess the multiplex PCR reads, holding one entry per CDR3 protein. The repertoire holds around 1.1 million distinct CDR3 sequences, about 38% seen once, with 11% in the top ten. Sequencing was performed on peripheral blood or thyroid tissue (not recorded which). Source of these receptors: an adult man with Graves' hyperthyroidism. CDR3s include the opening cysteine and the closing phenylalanine or tryptophan. The D gene is left open where the match is weak. Not all rows give a size; the values are once, few, many and, for expanded clones, a class.

clone size: .; V gene: TRBV29-1; CDR3 length: 11; J gene: TRBJ1-1; D gene: .; CDR3 protein: CSFTLGTEAFF; CDR3 DNA: TGCAGCTTTACCCTAGGCACTGAAGCTTTCTTT
clone size: .; V gene: TRBV4-1; CDR3 length: 16; J gene: TRBJ2-5; D gene: TRBD1; CDR3 protein: CASSQGPGGTQETQYF; CDR3 DNA: TGCGCCAGCAGCCAAGGCCCAGGGGGCACCCAAGAGACCCAGTACTTC
clone size: few; V gene: TRBV12-5; CDR3 length: 13; J gene: TRBJ2-7; D gene: .; CDR3 protein: CASGPRPFYEQYF; CDR3 DNA: TGTGCTAGTGGGCCTAGACCATTCTACGAGCAGTACTTC
clone size: many; V gene: TRBV20-1; CDR3 length: 14; J gene: TRBJ1-5; D gene: .; CDR3 protein: CSAHSEGGNQPQHF; CDR3 DNA: TGCAGTGCCCATTCGGAGGGGGGCAATCAGCCCCAGCATTTT
clone size: many; V gene: TRBV20-1; CDR3 length: 16; J gene: TRBJ2-5; D gene: TRBD2; CDR3 protein: CSAKGASGGASETQYF; CDR3 DNA: TGCAGTGCTAAGGGGGCTAGCGGGGGGGCGTCAGAGACCCAGTACTTC
clone size: .; V gene: TRBV10-3; CDR3 length: 14; J gene: TRBJ2-7; D gene: TRBD1; CDR3 protein: CAISGTGAKNEQYF; CDR3 DNA: TGTGCCATCAGTGGGACAGGGGCAAAGAACGAGCAGTACTTC
clone size: few; V gene: TRBV2; CDR3 length: 12; J gene: TRBJ1-2; D gene: .; CDR3 protein: CASTPHSYGYTF; CDR3 DNA: TGTGCCAGCACCCCCCATAGCTATGGCTACACCTTC
clone size: few; V gene: TRBV20-1; CDR3 length: 14; J gene: TRBJ1-2; D gene: .; CDR3 protein: CSARDSARGYGYTF; CDR3 DNA: TGCAGTGCTAGAGATTCCGCCCGTGGCTATGGCTACACCTTC
clone size: many; V gene: TRBV7-2; CDR3 length: 15; J gene: TRBJ1-5; D gene: .; CDR3 protein: CASSLDRMPNQPQHF; CDR3 DNA: TGTGCCAGCAGCTTAGACAGGATGCCCAATCAGCCCCAGCATTTT
clone size: many; V gene: TRBV2; CDR3 length: 15; J gene: TRBJ2-6; D gene: TRBD1; CDR3 protein: CASKNRGFGANVLTF; CDR3 DNA: TGTGCCAGCAAGAACAGGGGCTTTGGGGCCAACGTCCTGACTTTC
clone size: .; V gene: TRBV7-2; CDR3 length: 16; J gene: TRBJ1-5; D gene: .; CDR3 protein: CASSQDGVGDLSPQHF; CDR3 DNA: TGCGCCAGCAGCCAAGATGGGGTGGGGGACCTCTCTCCCCAGCATTTT
clone size: many; V gene: TRBV2; CDR3 length: 15; J gene: TRBJ2-2; D gene: .; CDR3 protein: CASSTSGLGTGELFF; CDR3 DNA: TGTGCCAGCAGCACATCAGGGCTGGGCACCGGGGAGCTGTTTTTT
clone size: many; V gene: TRBV7-9; CDR3 length: 13; J gene: TRBJ1-1; D gene: .; CDR3 protein: CASSSLMNTEAFF; CDR3 DNA: TGTGCCAGCAGCTCCTTGATGAACACTGAAGCTTTCTTT
clone size: .; V gene: TRBV5-1; CDR3 length: 17; J gene: TRBJ2-6; D gene: .; CDR3 protein: CASRLRQGSSGANVLTF; CDR3 DNA: TGCGCCAGCAGGTTGCGGCAGGGGAGCTCTGGGGCCAACGTCCTGACTTTC
clone size: few; V gene: TRBV10-3; CDR3 length: 14; J gene: TRBJ2-7; D gene: TRBD2; CDR3 protein: CASTGTSGTSEQYF; CDR3 DNA: TGTGCCAGCACCGGGACTAGCGGAACTAGCGAGCAGTACTTC
clone size: few; V gene: TRBV2; CDR3 length: 12; J gene: TRBJ2-7; D gene: .; CDR3 protein: CATRDRGYEQYF; CDR3 DNA: TGTGCCACCCGCGACCGGGGGTACGAGCAGTACTTC
clone size: .; V gene: TRBV4-1; CDR3 length: 19; J gene: TRBJ2-5; D gene: .; CDR3 protein: CASSQDLRASTGLMETQYF; CDR3 DNA: TGCGCCAGCAGCCAAGATCTTCGCGCATCTACAGGGCTAATGGAGACCCAGTACTTC
clone size: .; V gene: TRBV7-2; CDR3 length: 13; J gene: TRBJ2-1; D gene: TRBD1; CDR3 protein: CASSSGQGNEQFF; CDR3 DNA: TGTGCCAGCAGCTCCGGACAGGGCAATGAGCAGTTCTTC
clone size: many; V gene: TRBV29-1; CDR3 length: 16; J gene: TRBJ2-7; D gene: .; CDR3 protein: CSVEDQQTKRSYEQYF; CDR3 DNA: TGCAGCGTTGAAGATCAACAGACGAAGAGATCCTACGAGCAGTACTTC
clone size: many; V gene: TRBV19; CDR3 length: 11; J gene: TRBJ1-1; D gene: .; CDR3 protein: CASSTSGEAFF; CDR3 DNA: TGTGCCAGTAGTACCTCTGGTGAAGCTTTCTTT
clone size: many; V gene: TRBV5-6; CDR3 length: 13; J gene: TRBJ1-2; D gene: .; CDR3 protein: CASSLVGRQGYTF; CDR3 DNA: TGTGCCAGCAGCTTGGTCGGTCGACAGGGCTACACCTTC
clone size: many; V gene: TRBV5-4; CDR3 length: 14; J gene: TRBJ1-1; D gene: .; CDR3 protein: CASSSKQENTEAFF; CDR3 DNA: TGTGCCAGCAGCTCGAAACAGGAGAACACTGAAGCTTTCTTT
clone size: few; V gene: TRBV6-2/TRBV6-3; CDR3 length: 12; J gene: TRBJ2-5; D gene: TRBD2; CDR3 protein: CANRDYEETQYF; CDR3 DNA: TGTGCCAACCGGGACTATGAAGAGACCCAGTACTTC
clone size: .; V gene: TRBV9; CDR3 length: 16; J gene: TRBJ1-3; D gene: .; CDR3 protein: CASSHNKDNSGNTIYF; CDR3 DNA: TGTGCCAGCAGCCATAACAAGGACAACTCTGGAAACACCATATATTTT
clone size: many; V gene: TRBV29-1; CDR3 length: 17; J gene: TRBJ2-7; D gene: TRBD1; CDR3 protein: CSVSSMNRDREGYEQYF; CDR3 DNA: TGCAGCGTTTCCTCCATGAACCGGGACAGGGAAGGCTACGAGCAGTACTTC
clone size: .; V gene: TRBV7-6; CDR3 length: 15; J gene: TRBJ2-2; D gene: .; CDR3 protein: CASSPGEALTGELFF; CDR3 DNA: TGTGCCAGCAGTCCAGGGGAGGCTTTGACCGGGGAGCTGTTTTTT
clone size: .; V gene: TRBV4-3; CDR3 length: 15; J gene: TRBJ1-5; D gene: TRBD1; CDR3 protein: CASSQDGQGDQPQHF; CDR3 DNA: TGCGCCAGCAGCCAAGATGGACAGGGGGATCAGCCCCAGCATTTT
clone size: .; V gene: TRBV10-3; CDR3 length: 11; J gene: TRBJ2-5; D gene: .; CDR3 protein: CAISTGETQYF; CDR3 DNA: TGTGCCATCTCTACGGGGGAGACCCAGTACTTC
clone size: many; V gene: TRBV7-2; CDR3 length: 12; J gene: TRBJ1-4; D gene: .; CDR3 protein: CASSSHGEKLFF; CDR3 DNA: TGTGCCAGCAGCTCCCACGGTGAAAAACTGTTTTTT
clone size: many; V gene: TRBV29-1; CDR3 length: 13; J gene: TRBJ2-7; D gene: TRBD2; CDR3 protein: CSAEAGVAGEQYF; CDR3 DNA: TGCAGCGCCGAAGCGGGAGTAGCGGGAGAGCAGTACTTC
clone size: .; V gene: TRBV10-3; CDR3 length: 15; J gene: TRBJ2-7; D gene: .; CDR3 protein: CASEKGGPNDDEQYF; CDR3 DNA: TGTGCCAGTGAAAAAGGGGGGCCCAATGACGACGAGCAGTACTTC
clone size: .; V gene: TRBV2; CDR3 length: 14; J gene: TRBJ1-2; D gene: TRBD1; CDR3 protein: CASSDGRGLYGYTF; CDR3 DNA: TGTGCCAGCAGTGACGGCAGGGGGCTTTATGGCTACACCTTC
clone size: .; V gene: TRBV20-1; CDR3 length: 15; J gene: TRBJ2-7; D gene: TRBD2; CDR3 protein: CSVTPTSGRLYEQYF; CDR3 DNA: TGCAGTGTTACCCCGACAAGCGGGAGGCTCTACGAGCAGTACTTC
clone size: .; V gene: TRBV10-3; CDR3 length: 14; J gene: TRBJ1-5; D gene: .; CDR3 protein: CAISEPQGQETQHF; CDR3 DNA: TGTGCCATCAGTGAACCCCAGGGACAAGAGACCCAGCATTTT
clone size: .; V gene: TRBV12-3/TRBV12-4; CDR3 length: 13; J gene: TRBJ1-5; D gene: TRBD1; CDR3 protein: CANRGRSNQPQHF; CDR3 DNA: TGTGCCAACAGGGGGCGAAGCAATCAGCCCCAGCATTTT
clone size: .; V gene: TRBV30; CDR3 length: 13; J gene: TRBJ1-5; D gene: .; CDR3 protein: CAWEGGHDQPQHF; CDR3 DNA: TGTGCCTGGGAGGGGGGGCACGATCAGCCCCAGCATTTT
clone size: .; V gene: TRBV10-3; CDR3 length: 13; J gene: TRBJ2-2; D gene: .; CDR3 protein: CAISAGSTGELFF; CDR3 DNA: TGTGCCATCAGTGCAGGGAGCACCGGGGAGCTGTTTTTT
clone size: few; V gene: TRBV19; CDR3 length: 15; J gene: TRBJ2-7; D gene: TRBD2; CDR3 protein: CASSLSGTNSYEQYF; CDR3 DNA: TGTGCCAGTAGTCTTTCCGGGACTAACTCCTACGAGCAGTACTTC
clone size: .; V gene: TRBV25-1; CDR3 length: 14; J gene: TRBJ1-6; D gene: TRBD1; CDR3 protein: CASSEWDSNSPLHF; CDR3 DNA: TGTGCCAGCAGTGAATGGGACAGCAATTCACCCCTCCACTTT
clone size: .; V gene: TRBV30; CDR3 length: 13; J gene: TRBJ1-2; D gene: .; CDR3 protein: CAWSVRGWYGYTF; CDR3 DNA: TGTGCCTGGAGTGTACGGGGGTGGTATGGCTACACCTTC
clone size: many; V gene: TRBV7-6; CDR3 length: 14; J gene: TRBJ1-2; D gene: .; CDR3 protein: CASSLADSHYGYTF; CDR3 DNA: TGTGCCAGCAGCTTAGCAGACAGCCACTATGGCTACACCTTC
clone size: many; V gene: TRBV20-1; CDR3 length: 10; J gene: TRBJ1-2; D gene: .; CDR3 protein: CSATTVGYTF; CDR3 DNA: TGCAGTGCTACGACAGTCGGCTACACCTTC
clone size: .; V gene: TRBV20-1; CDR3 length: 14; J gene: TRBJ2-5; D gene: .; CDR3 protein: CSVPGPGRGETQYF; CDR3 DNA: TGCAGTGTTCCTGGCCCCGGGCGAGGCGAGACCCAGTACTTC
clone size: medium-sized; V gene: TRBV10-3; CDR3 length: 17; J gene: TRBJ1-1; D gene: .; CDR3 protein: CAISEVPGHRKNTEAFF; CDR3 DNA: TGTGCCATCAGTGAGGTCCCGGGACATAGAAAGAACACTGAAGCTTTCTTT
clone size: many; V gene: TRBV20-1; CDR3 length: 15; J gene: TRBJ2-6; D gene: .; CDR3 protein: CSAPPQSSGANVLTF; CDR3 DNA: TGCAGTGCCCCGCCCCAAAGTTCTGGGGCCAACGTCCTGACTTTC
clone size: .; V gene: TRBV20-1; CDR3 length: 14; J gene: TRBJ1-5; D gene: .; CDR3 protein: CSARGGTPNQPQHF; CDR3 DNA: TGCAGTGCTAGAGGGGGAACACCGAATCAGCCCCAGCATTTT
clone size: .; V gene: TRBV15; CDR3 length: 13; J gene: TRBJ2-7; D gene: .; CDR3 protein: CATSRRASGEQYF; CDR3 DNA: TGTGCCACCAGCAGAAGGGCCTCGGGCGAGCAGTACTTC
clone size: few; V gene: TRBV28; CDR3 length: 11; J gene: TRBJ1-1; D gene: .; CDR3 protein: CASITETEAFF; CDR3 DNA: TGTGCCAGTATAACGGAGACTGAAGCTTTCTTT
clone size: .; V gene: TRBV7-2; CDR3 length: 15; J gene: TRBJ1-5; D gene: .; CDR3 protein: CASSQGTGNSQPQHF; CDR3 DNA: TGTGCCAGCAGCCAAGGTACAGGTAACTCTCAGCCCCAGCATTTT
clone size: .; V gene: TRBV24-1; CDR3 length: 14; J gene: TRBJ1-1; D gene: .; CDR3 protein: CATSDIWGNTEAFF; CDR3 DNA: TGTGCCACCAGTGATATTTGGGGGAACACTGAAGCTTTCTTT
clone size: .; V gene: TRBV10-1; CDR3 length: 12; J gene: TRBJ2-7; D gene: .; CDR3 protein: CAQREGGYEQYF; CDR3 DNA: TGCGCCCAGCGGGAAGGGGGCTACGAGCAGTACTTC
clone size: .; V gene: TRBV20-1; CDR3 length: 12; J gene: TRBJ1-1; D gene: .; CDR3 protein: CSAYTPGTEAFF; CDR3 DNA: TGCAGTGCCTACACCCCTGGAACCGAAGCTTTCTTT
clone size: many; V gene: TRBV6-6; CDR3 length: 14; J gene: TRBJ2-7; D gene: TRBD1; CDR3 protein: CASRSPQGDYEQYF; CDR3 DNA: TGTGCCAGCAGGTCACCTCAGGGGGACTACGAGCAGTACTTC
clone size: many; V gene: TRBV7-8; CDR3 length: 13; J gene: TRBJ2-2; D gene: .; CDR3 protein: CASSPSRHGELFF; CDR3 DNA: TGTGCCAGCAGCCCAAGTCGCCACGGGGAGCTGTTTTTT
clone size: once; V gene: TRBV9; CDR3 length: 13; J gene: TRBJ2-5; D gene: TRBD1; CDR3 protein: CASSAKGAGTQYF; CDR3 DNA: TGTGCCAGCAGCGCTAAGGGGGCGGGGACCCAGTACTTC
clone size: .; V gene: TRBV29-1; CDR3 length: 14; J gene: TRBJ1-1; D gene: .; CDR3 protein: CSVRRDGGNTEAFF; CDR3 DNA: TGCAGCGTTCGAAGGGACGGAGGGAACACTGAAGCTTTCTTT
clone size: few; V gene: TRBV12-3/TRBV12-4; CDR3 length: 13; J gene: TRBJ1-5; D gene: .; CDR3 protein: CASSPLPNQPQHF; CDR3 DNA: TGTGCCAGCAGTCCACTACCTAATCAGCCCCAGCATTTT